A single sample gave rise to the 29 T cell receptor beta chains below, sequenced in a study of beta chain features in type 1 diabetes. Expressed TCRB transcripts were sequenced because the isolated RNA had all been reverse transcribed beforehand. The data were produced by immunoSEQ multiplex PCR, yet TCRdb's version contains in-frame clones alone and is incomplete. This sample carries around 430,000 clones, 30% of them seen once, and the ten largest clones take around 0.065%. Material: naive CD4+ T cells from blood. The receptors shown here come from a man aged 18 to 35 in good health.

V gene TRBV7-2 combines with J gene TRBJ2-7, with 10 bases aligning to TRBD1. This CDR3 is 14 amino acids long. V shed 3 bases and J 6 bases; nucleotides not matched to a gene: 5. Germline values: CDR1 SGHTA, CDR2 FQGNSA. CDR3 loop: CASSFGDRGSEQYF. The CDR3, as DNA: TGTGCCAGCAGCTTTGGGGACAGGGGTAGCGAGCAGTACTTC.

The chain links TRBV7-3 to TRBJ1-2; a weak D match, TRBD1 (5 bases). The CDR3 has 13 amino acids. Germline V gene data show CDR1 as SGHTA and CDR2 as FQGTGA. V was clipped by 1 base and J by 4 bases, with 7 bases between them. CDR3 nucleotide sequence: TGTGCCAGCAGCTTAAGGGACGGCTATGGCTACACCTTC. Amino acids: CASSLRDGYGYTF. The variable domain in full, with the rest retrieved from reference TRBV7-3 and TRBJ1-2, is GAGVSQTPSNKVTEKGKYVELRCDPISGHTALYWYRQSLGQGPEFLIYFQGTGAADDSGLPNDRFFAVRPEGSVSTLKIQRTERGDSAVYLCASSLRDGYGYTFGSGTRLTVV.

This clone was picked up a small number of times. The chain recombines TRBV30 with TRBJ2-7; D is possibly TRBD1 or TRBD2 (8 bases each). The germline V gene has CDR1 GTSNPN and CDR2 SVGIG (reference sequence). This CDR3 is 16 amino acids long. Trimming took off 5 bases at V and 3 bases at J, with 23 bases between the two ends. This chain's CDR3 is CAWSRGRTSGVYEQYF. Here the CDR3 DNA reads TGTGCCTGGTCCAGGGGGCGAACTAGCGGCGTCTACGAGCAGTACTTC.

The chain joins TRBV4-1 to TRBJ1-2; no definite D call. Germline assignment: CDR1 MGHRA and CDR2 YSYEKL. The CDR3 sequence is 12 residues long. Trimming took off 0 bases at V and 5 bases at J, with 4 bases between the two ends. CDR3 sequence: CASSQERYGYTF. The CDR3 DNA follows: TGCGCCAGCAGCCAAGAACGGTATGGCTACACCTTC.

This clone turned up a few times. The V call is TRBV2, the J call TRBJ2-3, with D unclear. This CDR3 contains 14 residues. Trimming shortened V by 6 bases and J by 0 bases, and 10 bases separated the two germline ends. Germline V gene sequence: CDR1 SNHLY, CDR2 FYNNEI. CDR3 in amino acids: CASSAGPSTDTQYF. Written as DNA, the CDR3 is TGTGCCAGCAGCGCAGGCCCTAGCACAGATACGCAGTATTTT.

This clone was seen more than once but under ten times. The V call is TRBV9, the J call TRBJ2-1, with 7 nucleotides matching TRBD2. The junction had 8 bases not matched to a gene; V was cut back by 1 base and J by 10 bases. Germline CDR1 reads SGDLS; CDR2 reads YYNGEE. The CDR3 is made up of 14 amino acids. The CDR3 sequence is CASSVTTRREEQFF. The CDR3 DNA is TGTGCCAGCAGCGTAACCACCCGGCGGGAGGAGCAGTTCTTC.

This clone was detected only a few times. Here the CDR3 DNA reads TGTGCCAGCAGCAATCGGATGTCTGGGGCCAACGTCCTGACTTTC. This translates into CASSNRMSGANVLTF. This rearrangement joins TRBV6-5 to TRBJ2-6; D is unclear. The CDR3 is 15 amino acids. The germline CDR1 and CDR2 sequences are MNHEY and SVGAGI. Trimming stripped 6 bases from V and 1 base from J, with 10 bases between.

This chain joins TRBV29-1 and TRBJ2-7; 7 bases map to TRBD2. The CDR3 contains 14 residues. Trimming took 6 bases from V and 6 from J; bases not matched to a gene: 14. Germline V gene lookup returns CDR1 SQVTM and CDR2 ANQGSEA. The DNA for the CDR3 is TGCAGCGTCTCCCATGCTAGCGGTGGGGCCGAGCAGTACTTC. Protein product: CSVSHASGGAEQYF.

The J gene is TRBJ2-3, the V gene TRBV7-9; the match to TRBD2 covers 9 bases. CDR3 size: 14 residues. The V gene end was trimmed by 6 bases and the J gene end by 1 base; junction bases not matched to a gene: 2. Germline CDR1 SEHNR, CDR2 FQNEAQ (reference sequence). The CDR3 DNA follows: TGTGCCAGCAGGGTAGCGGGAGGCACAGATACGCAGTATTTT. It translates to CASRVAGGTDTQYF.

The rearrangement joins TRBV30 to TRBJ2-1, with TRBD1 identical over 7 bases. Germline loops: CDR1 GTSNPN, CDR2 SVGIG (reference sequence). CDR3 length: 13 amino acids. V shed 1 base, J shed 3 bases, and the junction held 0 bases outside the gene matches. The CDR3 protein is CAWSGDSYNEQFF. Here the CDR3 DNA reads TGTGCCTGGAGTGGGGACAGCTACAATGAGCAGTTCTTC.

V usage is TRBV29-1 and J usage is TRBJ1-1; D is uncertain. CDR3 length: 13 residues. V was shortened by 7 bases and J by 10 bases, with 22 bases between the two germline ends. In germline, CDR1 is SQVTM, CDR2 ANQGSEA. The CDR3 loop is CSGTDEGLFVAFF. CDR3 in DNA: TGCAGCGGTACCGACGAGGGTCTTTTCGTAGCTTTCTTT.

V usage is TRBV27 and J usage is TRBJ2-1; 9 bases line up with TRBD2. The germline CDR1 and CDR2 sequences are MNHEY and SMNVEV (reference sequence). The CDR3 totals 16 residues. V lost 3 bases and J lost 4; bases outside the gene matches: 7. The CDR3 sequence: CASSLLAGVKYNEQFF. Written as DNA, the CDR3 is TGTGCCAGCAGTTTGTTAGCGGGAGTTAAGTACAATGAGCAGTTCTTC.

This clone was observed a few times. The chain combines TRBV7-9 with TRBJ2-5; D gene ambiguous. The last part of the DNA fits TRBJ2-7 better; the J call may be wrong. The germline V gene has CDR1 SEHNR and CDR2 FQNEAQ (reference sequence). The CDR3 totals 11 residues. CDR3 in amino acids: CASSISGEQYF. As DNA, the CDR3 is TGTGCCAGCAGCATATCAGGCGAGCAGTACTTC.

This clone was recorded a few times. CDR3 sequence (DNA): TGTGCCAGCAATAAGGAGGTCTACAATGAGCAGTTCTTC. As protein: CASNKEVYNEQFF. This rearrangement joins TRBV2 to TRBJ2-1; the D gene is possibly TRBD2 (5 bases). The CDR3 spans 13 residues. Germline V CDR1 and CDR2: SNHLY, FYNNEI. V lost 7 bases and J 3 bases, leaving 10 bases between the germline ends. Using reference TRBV2 and TRBJ2-1 for the parts outside the CDR3, the full variable domain is EPEVTQTPSHQVTQMGQEVILRCVPISNHLYFYWYRQILGQKVEFLVSFYNNEISEKSEIFDDQFSVERPDGSNFTLKIRSTKLEDSAMYFCASNKEVYNEQFFGPGTRLTVL.

The count of this clone is one. The CDR3: CASSPGIMNTEAFF. For the CDR3, the DNA is TGCGCCAGCAGCCCTGGGATCATGAACACTGAAGCTTTCTTT. The V gene is TRBV5-1, the J gene TRBJ1-1; D call uncertain. Trimming took off 4 bases at V and 0 bases at J, with 10 bases between the two ends. There are 14 residues in the CDR3. Germline V gene lookup returns CDR1 SGHRS and CDR2 YFSETQ.

The sample holds a few counts of this clone. For the CDR3, the DNA is TGTGCCTGGAGTGTCGAGGGGCCAGGGACCCAGTACTTC. Protein sequence: CAWSVEGPGTQYF. J is TRBJ2-5 and V is TRBV30; D may correspond to TRBD1 or TRBD2 (5 bases each). The CDR3 runs to 13 residues. The V gene lost 0 bases and the J gene lost 7 bases, with 12 bases spanning the gap. The V gene's germline CDR1 is GTSNPN and CDR2 SVGIG (reference sequence).

This chain joins TRBV11-1 and TRBJ2-7; TRBD2 matches at 11 bases. CDR3 length equals 15 residues. V shed 3 bases and J 4 bases; nucleotides not matched to a gene: 5. Germline V gene lookup returns CDR1 SGHAT and CDR2 FQDESV (reference sequence). The CDR3 sequence is CASSFSTSGDYEQYF. DNA for the CDR3: TGTGCCAGCAGCTTTTCGACTAGCGGGGATTACGAGCAGTACTTC. Drawing the rest from reference TRBV11-1 and TRBJ2-7, the complete variable domain is EAEVAQSPRYKITEKSQAVAFWCDPISGHATLYWYRQILGQGPELLVQFQDESVVDDSQLPKDRFSAERLKGVDSTLKIQPAELGDSAMYLCASSFSTSGDYEQYFGPGTRLTVT.

The chain links TRBV9 to TRBJ1-1; D gene unclear. The CDR3 length is 13 residues. The germline CDR1 and CDR2 sequences are SGDLS and YYNGEE. With 1 base removed from V and 3 bases from J, the gap between germline ends came to 7 bases. This chain's CDR3 is CASSVSRYTEAFF. In nucleotides, the CDR3 is TGTGCCAGCAGCGTATCGCGGTACACTGAAGCTTTCTTT.

The chain employs TRBV6-1 and TRBJ2-3; no reliable D call. CDR1 and CDR2 (germline): MNHNS, SASEGT. This CDR3 region has 12 residues. V lost 5 bases and J lost 4, with 7 bases in between. The CDR3 reads CASSWGSDTQYF. Written as DNA, the CDR3 is TGTGCCAGCAGTTGGGGATCAGATACGCAGTATTTT.

This clone occurred a few times. J is TRBJ1-5 and V is TRBV9; D call uncertain. V shed 0 bases and J shed 4 bases, with 17 bases lying between them. Per the germline V gene, CDR1 is SGDLS and CDR2 is YYNGEE. The CDR3 sequence is 17 residues long. CDR3 loop: CASSVAGKTGSNQPQHF. The CDR3 DNA sequence: TGTGCCAGCAGCGTAGCCGGCAAGACCGGGTCGAATCAGCCCCAGCATTTT.

In this sample, this clone turned up a few times. The chain couples TRBV6-5 to TRBJ2-5; 13 positions match TRBD2. CDR1 is MNHEY, CDR2 SVGAGI, per germline. The V and J ends lost 4 bases and 3 bases, in that order; junction bases with no gene match: 2. This CDR3 has 15 amino acids. The CDR3, as DNA: TGTGCCAGCAGTTCAGGACTAGCGGGGGAAGAGACCCAGTACTTC. Amino acid sequence: CASSSGLAGEETQYF.

V usage is TRBV5-5 and J usage is TRBJ2-5; TRBD2 matches at 7 bases. Germline V lookup: CDR1 SGHKS, CDR2 YYEKEE (reference sequence). V shed 1 base, J shed 4 bases, and the junction held 4 bases outside the gene matches. The CDR3 extends over 14 amino acids. CDR3 in DNA: TGTGCCAGCAGCTTGATGGCGGGAGTAGAGACCCAGTACTTC. Residues: CASSLMAGVETQYF.

A few counts support this clone. The chain couples TRBV29-1 to TRBJ2-1; TRBD1 agrees at 9 bases. The CDR3 sequence is 13 residues long. The V gene's germline CDR1 is SQVTM and CDR2 ANQGSEA. V lost 6 bases to trimming and J lost 6 bases; unmatched junction nucleotides: 6. CDR3 DNA sequence: TGCAGCGTGGCTACAGGGGGCTCCAATGAGCAGTTCTTC. As protein: CSVATGGSNEQFF.

A note on this clone: Other DNA sequences of this sample code for an identical CDR3. The rearrangement joins TRBV6-5 to TRBJ2-1, with 7 positions matching TRBD2. The germline gives CDR1 MNHEY, CDR2 SVGAGI. The CDR3 covers 16 residues. The V gene end was trimmed by 0 bases and the J gene end by 1 base; junction bases not matched to a gene: 3. In nucleotides, the CDR3 is TGTGCCAGCAGTTACTCCGGCGGGAGTTCCTACAATGAGCAGTTCTTC. This sequence encodes CASSYSGGSSYNEQFF.

This chain joins TRBV12-5 and TRBJ1-1; D is unresolved. Germline assignment: CDR1 LGHNT and CDR2 FRNRAP. The CDR3 is 14 amino acids. The V gene lost 2 bases and the J gene lost 2 bases, with 9 bases spanning the gap. CDR3 loop: CASGLIQRNTEAFF. CDR3 nucleotide sequence: TGTGCTAGTGGTTTGATTCAAAGAAACACTGAAGCTTTCTTT.

This chain links TRBV5-1 with TRBJ2-3; possibly TRBD2 for D (6 bases). The CDR3 is 13 amino acids. V was trimmed by 2 bases and J by 4 bases, leaving 8 bases between them. Germline-derived CDR1 and CDR2 are SGHRS and YFSETQ. The DNA for the CDR3 is TGCGCCAGCAGCTTCAGGGAGGCAGATACGCAGTATTTT. It translates to CASSFREADTQYF.

The count of this clone is one. The chain has TRBV25-1 and TRBJ2-7; 7 positions agree with TRBD1. The germline CDR1 and CDR2 sequences are MGHDK and SYGVNS. Unmatched junction bases numbered 5, after V lost 8 bases and J lost 1 base. The CDR3 sequence is 13 residues long. CDR3 residues: CASAGDSSYEQYF. The CDR3 nucleotides are TGTGCCAGCGCCGGGGACAGTTCCTACGAGCAGTACTTC.

This clone turned up a few times. The chain is built from TRBV29-1 and TRBJ2-7; TRBD1 aligns across 8 bases. V dropped 1 base and J dropped 2; count of bases not matched to a gene: 4. The CDR3 is 14 amino acids. The germline CDR1 and CDR2 sequences are SQVTM and ANQGSEA. CDR3 region: CSVEVQTGAYEQYF. DNA for the CDR3: TGCAGCGTTGAAGTCCAGACAGGGGCCTACGAGCAGTACTTC.

The DNA for the CDR3 is TGTGCCAGCAGCCCGGGACAGGGGGGACTTTGGCAGCCCCAGCATTTT. This codes for CASSPGQGGLWQPQHF. The V call is TRBV7-2, the J call TRBJ1-5, with 11 bases identical to TRBD1. This CDR3 is built from 16 residues. CDR1 is SGHTA, CDR2 FQGNSA, per germline. J gave up 7 bases and V 5 bases, and 10 bases lay outside the gene matches.